Listed below are T cell receptor beta chains from one sample, sequenced in a study of blood T cells in healthy people across ages. MiXCR, applied by TCRdb to the 5' RACE reads, yields one record per CDR3 protein. Of about 1.6 million distinct CDR3 sequences listed, roughly 30% are singletons. The sample comprised blood. The receptors stem from a woman aged 30 to 39 in good health. The CDR3 runs from the conserved cysteine through the conserved F or W. Each record gives: J gene, D gene, clone size, CDR3 length, V gene, CDR3 protein, CDR3 DNA. D genes are given only for firm matches. Clone size, where shown, is once, few, many, or a class for clones that have expanded.

TRBJ2-3 | . | few | 15 | TRBV7-9 | CASSFWDPSTDTQYF | TGTGCCAGCAGCTTTTGGGACCCAAGCACAGATACGCAGTATTTT
TRBJ2-7 | . | many | 12 | TRBV20-1 | CSEDHSSYEQYF | TGCAGTGAGGATCACAGTTCTTACGAGCAGTACTTC
TRBJ1-6 | . | . | 15 | TRBV7-3 | CASSLLTADNSPLHF | TGTGCCAGCAGCTTACTGACAGCGGATAATTCACCCCTCCACTTT
TRBJ2-4 | TRBD1 | few | 16 | TRBV5-1 | CASSSGQRLAKNIQYF | TGCGCCAGCAGCTCGGGACAGAGGCTAGCCAAAAACATTCAGTACTTC
TRBJ2-1 | TRBD2 | . | 17 | TRBV3-1 | CASSPPLGSYGRNEQFF | TGTGCCAGCAGCCCACCACTGGGGTCCTACGGGAGGAATGAGCAGTTCTTC
TRBJ1-2 | . | . | 13 | TRBV28 | CASKEPLGYGYTF | TGTGCCAGCAAAGAACCTTTGGGCTATGGCTACACCTTC
TRBJ2-7 | . | few | 15 | TRBV3-1 | CASSISGGTSGKQYF | TGTGCCAGCAGTATAAGTGGAGGGACGTCGGGGAAGCAGTACTTC
TRBJ2-1 | . | . | 17 | TRBV20-1 | CSARGDTGMGRPNEQFF | TGCAGTGCTAGGGGCGACACGGGCATGGGTCGGCCCAATGAGCAGTTCTTC
TRBJ2-1 | . | . | 13 | TRBV7-9 | CANSGKSNNEQFF | TGTGCCAACAGCGGAAAGAGCAACAATGAGCAGTTCTTC
TRBJ1-1 | . | . | 16 | TRBV4-1 | CASSRTRGARATEAFF | TGCGCCAGCAGCCGGACCCGGGGCGCCAGAGCCACTGAAGCTTTCTTT
TRBJ2-1 | . | few | 12 | TRBV11-2 | CASSSRVDEQFF | TGTGCCAGCAGCTCAAGGGTCGATGAGCAGTTCTTC
TRBJ1-5 | . | few | 13 | TRBV12-3/TRBV12-4 | CASSLYGYQPQHF | TGTGCCAGCAGTTTATACGGGTATCAGCCCCAGCATTTT
TRBJ1-1 | . | . | 15 | TRBV10-2 | CASRKETVLNTEAFF | TGCGCCAGCAGGAAAGAGACAGTCTTGAACACTGAAGCTTTCTTT
TRBJ2-4 | . | . | 15 | TRBV10-2 | CASSESEGGRNIQYF | TGCGCCAGCAGTGAGTCTGAAGGGGGGAGAAACATTCAGTACTTC
TRBJ2-7 | . | . | 15 | TRBV5-1 | CASSLSSGISYEQYF | TGCGCCAGCAGCTTGAGTAGCGGCATTTCCTACGAGCAGTACTTC
TRBJ2-2 | . | once | 14 | TRBV29-1 | CSAHTGRNTGELFF | TGCAGCGCCCATACAGGGAGAAACACCGGGGAGCTGTTTTTT
TRBJ2-1 | . | . | 15 | TRBV5-1 | CASSLRADKSNEQFF | TGCGCCAGCAGCCTGAGGGCGGACAAAAGCAATGAGCAGTTCTTC
TRBJ2-1 | TRBD2 | . | 13 | TRBV9 | CATSGGPDGEQFF | TGTGCTACTAGCGGGGGGCCGGACGGTGAGCAGTTCTTC
TRBJ2-2 | . | few | 14 | TRBV6-4 | CASSDGRLPGELFF | TGTGCCAGCAGTGACGGTCGGCTGCCCGGGGAGCTGTTTTTT
TRBJ1-6 | . | . | 15 | TRBV2 | CASSESGQDYSPLHF | TGTGCCAGCAGTGAAAGTGGGCAGGATTATTCACCCCTCCACTTT
TRBJ2-6 | . | few | 20 | TRBV7-3 | CASSLSPDRDFSSGANVLTF | TGTGCCAGCAGCTTATCCCCAGACAGAGACTTTAGCTCTGGGGCCAACGTCCTGACTTTC
TRBJ1-2 | . | many | 13 | TRBV29-1 | CSVPDEGSYGYTF | TGCAGCGTTCCGGACGAGGGCAGTTATGGCTACACCTTC
TRBJ2-1 | TRBD2 | . | 15 | TRBV9 | CASNPGLAGDVGQFF | TGTGCCAGCAACCCGGGACTAGCGGGGGACGTGGGGCAGTTCTTC
TRBJ2-7 | . | . | 15 | TRBV5-1 | CASSSQGFSSYEQYF | TGCGCCAGCAGCTCTCAGGGGTTCAGCTCCTACGAGCAGTACTTC
TRBJ2-7 | TRBD1 | many | 16 | TRBV7-8 | CASSAITGQTSYEQYF | TGTGCCAGCAGCGCTATTACGGGACAGACTTCCTACGAGCAGTACTTC
TRBJ2-1 | TRBD2 | . | 16 | TRBV18 | CASSSLAGEDYNEQFF | TGTGCCAGCTCATCCCTAGCGGGAGAGGACTACAATGAGCAGTTCTTC
TRBJ1-4 | . | few | 15 | TRBV7-9 | CASSKSQGDREKLFF | TGTGCCAGCAGTAAATCACAGGGCGATCGTGAAAAACTGTTTTTT
TRBJ2-6 | . | . | 17 | TRBV30 | CAWSKGQTRSGANVLTF | TGTGCCTGGAGTAAAGGACAGACTCGCTCTGGGGCCAACGTCCTGACTTTC
TRBJ2-1 | . | . | 14 | TRBV27 | CASSFSGSWDEQFF | TGTGCCAGCAGTTTCAGTGGTAGCTGGGATGAGCAGTTCTTC
TRBJ1-6 | . | once | 12 | TRBV28 | CAGRDPNSPLHF | TGTGCCGGCAGGGACCCCAATTCACCCCTCCACTTT
TRBJ2-3 | . | . | 14 | TRBV28 | CASSWGVSTDTQYF | TGTGCCAGCAGTTGGGGGGTTAGCACAGATACGCAGTATTTT
TRBJ1-5 | . | . | 15 | TRBV30 | CAWSLHRASNQPQHF | TGTGCCTGGAGTCTTCACAGGGCAAGCAATCAGCCCCAGCATTTT
TRBJ2-3 | TRBD1 | . | 14 | TRBV10-1 | CASSGDSSTDAQYF | TGCGCCAGCAGCGGGGACAGTAGCACAGATGCGCAGTATTTT
TRBJ2-1 | . | . | 16 | TRBV6-1 | CASSERRRQSRETQFF | TGTGCCAGCAGTGAAAGGAGGAGACAGTCAAGGGAGACCCAGTTCTTC
TRBJ2-2 | TRBD2 | . | 18 | TRBV5-1 | CASSLTSGRAGYTGELFF | TGCGCCAGCAGCTTGACTAGCGGGAGGGCCGGGTACACCGGGGAGCTGTTTTTT
TRBJ2-1 | . | . | 15 | TRBV11-1 | CASRKSGSSYDEQFF | TGTGCCAGCAGGAAATCAGGTAGCTCCTACGATGAGCAGTTCTTC
TRBJ2-7 | . | many | 12 | TRBV20-1 | CSARASFYEQYF | TGCAGTGCTAGAGCTAGCTTCTACGAGCAGTACTTC
TRBJ1-2 | . | . | 12 | TRBV29-1 | CSDKGGDHGYTF | TGCAGCGATAAAGGGGGAGATCATGGCTACACCTTC
TRBJ2-1 | TRBD2 | few | 17 | TRBV5-1 | CASREGLAGDPYNEQFF | TGCGCCAGCAGGGAAGGACTAGCGGGAGACCCATACAATGAGCAGTTCTTC
TRBJ1-5 | . | few | 17 | TRBV6-1 | CASSEVEAGDSNQPQHF | TGTGCCAGCAGTGAAGTCGAGGCAGGAGATAGCAATCAGCCCCAGCATTTT
TRBJ2-7 | TRBD2 | . | 15 | TRBV27 | CASSLSGGQSYEQYF | TGTGCCAGCTCGCTTAGCGGGGGCCAATCCTACGAGCAGTACTTC
TRBJ2-3 | TRBD2 | many | 16 | TRBV12-3/TRBV12-4 | CASSLGGSGRADTQYF | TGTGCCAGCAGTTTAGGGGGCAGCGGGAGGGCAGATACGCAGTATTTT
TRBJ2-2 | . | few | 16 | TRBV11-2 | CASSSIAGQFYGELFF | TGTGCCAGCAGCTCTATAGCGGGACAGTTTTACGGGGAGCTGTTTTTT
TRBJ2-3 | . | . | 12 | TRBV5-4 | CASSLAASTQYF | TGTGCCAGCAGCTTGGCTGCGAGTACGCAGTATTTT
TRBJ2-7 | . | . | 15 | TRBV5-1 | CASSSGPPNTYEQYF | TGCGCCAGCAGCTCGGGACCCCCGAACACCTACGAGCAGTACTTC
TRBJ1-4 | TRBD1 | few | 16 | TRBV12-3/TRBV12-4 | CASSQRSGQANEKLFF | TGTGCCAGCAGCCAACGATCGGGACAGGCAAATGAAAAACTGTTTTTT
TRBJ2-1 | . | . | 15 | TRBV9 | CASSDRGGPYNEQFF | TGTGCCAGCAGCGACAGGGGGGGGCCCTACAATGAGCAGTTCTTC
TRBJ2-1 | TRBD2 | few | 16 | TRBV7-9 | CASSFRSGWGNNEQFF | TGTGCCAGCAGCTTCCGTAGCGGGTGGGGAAACAATGAGCAGTTCTTC
TRBJ2-5 | . | . | 15 | TRBV20-1 | CSARDLWGSGETQYF | TGCAGTGCTAGAGATCTATGGGGATCCGGCGAGACCCAGTACTTC